This T cell receptor beta chain was sequenced in a study of CD8+ T cells in alopecia areata. Background on the study: Tofacitinib treatment spanned 6 to 18 months, with 6 months off drug afterward.

The treatment here: oral pan-JAK inhibitor, 5-10 mg twice daily. Lesional scalp punch biopsies and peripheral blood came from alopecia areata patients. CDR1 is MGHRA and CDR2 is YSYEKL in the germline V gene. The CDR3 loop spans 16 amino acids. Between the trimmed V and J ends, which lost 4 bases and 5 bases, there was a span of 17 bases. cDNA prepared by RNA extraction and subsequent reverse transcription served as the template for sequencing. Libraries were prepared by immunoSEQ multiplex PCR; TCRdb keeps only in-frame clonotypes and omits some of them. The table has approximately 200,000 clones, 45% to 75% seen once. Findings and caveats of the study: The study also sequences resident alphabeta T cells of normal skin in scalp samples. Tofacitinib delivered significant drops in scalp clonality and in expanded CD8+ clones among the top 100.

This clone came up a few times. Its antigen is undetermined. The chain has TRBV4-1 and TRBJ1-4, with D unresolved. This receptor was identified in a human donor with alopecia areata. The material sequenced was CD4+ T cells sorted from blood, taken at week 4, from a patient treated with tofacitinib. The chain's CDR3 is CASSPAVQLGNEKLFF. CDR3 sequence (DNA): TGCGCCAGCAGCCCTGCTGTTCAGCTAGGGAATGAAAAACTGTTTTTT.